The 26 T cell receptor beta chains below all came from one sample that was sequenced in a study of neoadjuvant anti-PD-1 for oral cavity cancer. Data came from immunoSEQ multiplex PCR; TCRdb stores just in-frame clones and leaves some out. The sample consists of about 6,700 clones, roughly 80% of them appearing once. The source was PBMCs, collected before nivolumab (anti-PD-1) treatment. These receptors all come from a person aged 35-79 years with oral cavity squamous cell carcinoma.

The chain employs TRBV10-3 and TRBJ1-2; D may be TRBD1 (5 bases). The CDR3 is made up of 13 amino acids. Germline V gene data show CDR1 as ENHRY and CDR2 as SYGVKD. Trimming pared 10 bases from V and 0 bases from J, leaving 12 bases between. CDR3 loop: CATLGGANYGYTF. CDR3 bases: TGTGCCACCCTGGGGGGGGCTAACTATGGCTACACCTTC.

The V call is TRBV6-4, the J call TRBJ2-3; TRBD1 is a possible D gene (5 bases). V lost 3 bases and J 4 bases, leaving 11 bases between the germline ends. The CDR3 spans 14 residues. The germline V gene has CDR1 MRHNA and CDR2 SNTAGT. The CDR3 DNA reads as TGTGCCAGCAGTGATGTTGAAGGGGCAGATACGCAGTATTTT. Protein product: CASSDVEGADTQYF.

The DNA of the CDR3 is TGTGCCAGCAGCTACCGGACAGGGGGCAATGAGCAGTTCTTC. Protein product: CASSYRTGGNEQFF. The chain is built from TRBV11-3 and TRBJ2-1; 10 bases match TRBD1. The V gene end was trimmed by 4 bases and the J gene end by 6 bases; junction bases not matched to a gene: 3. Per germline, CDR1 SGHNT and CDR2 YENEEA. CDR3 length equals 14 residues.

The chain links TRBV4-1 to TRBJ2-5, with TRBD2 identical over 9 bases. The V and J ends lost 2 bases and 4 bases, in that order; junction bases with no gene match: 5. In germline, CDR1 is MGHRA, CDR2 YSYEKL. There are 15 residues in the CDR3. The chain's CDR3 is CASSQLGLAPETQYF. For the CDR3, the DNA is TGCGCCAGCAGCCAACTCGGACTAGCGCCAGAGACCCAGTACTTC.

This chain joins TRBV5-4 and TRBJ2-3; 10 bases agree with TRBD1. Unmatched junction bases numbered 5, after V lost 2 bases and J lost 5 bases. Per the germline V gene, CDR1 is SGHNT and CDR2 is YYREEE (reference sequence). CDR3 length: 15 amino acids. Written as DNA, the CDR3 is TGTGCCAGCAGCTTCTTGGGACAGGGGAAAGATACGCAGTATTTT. Protein sequence: CASSFLGQGKDTQYF.

Written as DNA, the CDR3 is TGTGCCAGTAGCCGGGACAGCTCCTACGAGCAGTACTTC. Protein sequence: CASSRDSSYEQYF. The chain couples TRBV19 to TRBJ2-7, with 7 bases aligning to TRBD1. This CDR3 spans 13 amino acids. Germline CDR1 LNHDA, CDR2 SQIVND (reference sequence). The trim removed 6 bases at V and 0 bases at J, leaving 2 bases unmatched.

The rearrangement links TRBV9 to TRBJ2-3, with TRBD2 matching 7 bases. Trimming took 4 bases from V and 1 from J; bases not matched to a gene: 3. This CDR3 comprises 14 residues. Germline CDR1 is SGDLS and CDR2 is YYNGEE. As DNA, the CDR3 is TGTGCCAGCAGCCCCGGACTAGGCACAGATACGCAGTATTTT. Amino acids: CASSPGLGTDTQYF.

This chain joins TRBV5-1 and TRBJ2-7; 11 bases map to TRBD1. CDR1 SGHRS and CDR2 YFSETQ come from the germline V gene. The V gene end was trimmed by 0 bases and the J gene end by 3 bases; junction bases not matched to a gene: 8. This CDR3 region has 17 residues. In DNA, the CDR3 is TGCGCCAGCAGCTTGGCCCCAGCGGACAGGGGGCTCTACGAGCAGTACTTC. Translation: CASSLAPADRGLYEQYF.

This sequence joins TRBV11-2 and TRBJ2-3; TRBD2 might be the D (5 bases). The CDR3 consists of 15 residues. V was pared by 1 base and J by 1 base, with 9 bases between. The V gene's germline CDR1 is SGHAT and CDR2 FQNNGV. As DNA, the CDR3 is TGTGCCAGCAGCTTAGGCGACTACCGCACAGATACGCAGTATTTT. It yields the protein CASSLGDYRTDTQYF.

The chain carries TRBV7-9 and TRBJ1-3; D remains unclear. The CDR3 totals 14 residues. Germline loops: CDR1 SEHNR, CDR2 FQNEAQ (reference sequence). Deletions cut 5 bases from V and 4 bases from J, with 12 bases between. CDR3 sequence: CASSLVFSGNTIYF. CDR3 sequence (DNA): TGTGCCAGCAGCCTGGTGTTTTCGGGAAACACCATATATTTT. Variable domain in full (rest from reference TRBV7-9 and TRBJ1-3): DTGVSQNPRHKITKRGQNVTFRCDPISEHNRLYWYRQTLGQGPEFLTYFQNEAQLEKSRLLSDRFSAERPKGSFSTLEIQRTEQGDSAMYLCASSLVFSGNTIYFGEGSWLTVV.

The chain is built from TRBV6-1 and TRBJ1-5; D is possibly TRBD1 (6 bases). CDR1 MNHNS and CDR2 SASEGT come from the germline V gene. Trimming removed 5 bases at V and 3 bases at J, with 14 bases between. The CDR3 totals 15 residues. This CDR3 reads CASSWETGVNQPQHF. For the CDR3, the DNA is TGTGCCAGCAGTTGGGAGACAGGCGTCAATCAGCCCCAGCATTTT.

This clone was seen just once. V gene TRBV18 combines with J gene TRBJ1-1; D uncertain. Germline V lookup: CDR1 KGHSH, CDR2 LQKENI. CDR3 size: 16 residues. V lost 3 bases and J 1 base, leaving 15 bases between the germline ends. DNA for the CDR3: TGTGCCAGCTCACCGAGGGCAGACGGCACGAACACTGAAGCTTTCTTT. Its protein is CASSPRADGTNTEAFF.

The chain uses TRBV5-1 and TRBJ2-7, with no clear D. The CDR3 runs 14 residues. The germline V gene encodes CDR1 SGHRS and CDR2 YFSETQ. V shed 4 bases and J shed 3 bases, with 14 bases lying between them. Written as DNA, the CDR3 is TGCGCCAGCAGCGAAGGGTCAGGAAACTACGAGCAGTACTTC. It is translated as CASSEGSGNYEQYF.

The genes are TRBV15 and TRBJ1-4; possible D gene TRBD1, 6 bases. The CDR3 consists of 15 residues. V was trimmed by 0 bases and J by 8 bases, leaving 13 bases between them. Germline V gene lookup returns CDR1 LNHNV and CDR2 YYDKDF (reference sequence). The CDR3 DNA reads as TGTGCCACCAGCAGAGATCGGGGGGCGGGAGAAAAACTGTTTTTT. This codes for CATSRDRGAGEKLFF.

The CDR3 sequence: CSVRVQETQYF. The CDR3 bases are TGCAGCGTTCGGGTACAAGAGACCCAGTACTTC. This chain connects TRBV29-1 to TRBJ2-5, with unresolved D. The CDR3 has 11 amino acids. The germline V gene encodes CDR1 SQVTM and CDR2 ANQGSEA. Trimming left V 5 bases short and J 2 bases short, with 6 bases between.

The CDR3 DNA sequence: TGTGCCAGCAGCCTGAGGGCAGGGTCCACCGGGGAGCTGTTTTTT. Encoded protein: CASSLRAGSTGELFF. The J gene is TRBJ2-2, the V gene TRBV11-3; D is possibly TRBD1 or TRBD2 (5 bases each). Germline CDR1 is SGHNT and CDR2 is YENEEA. The CDR3 is 15 residues long. V was trimmed by 5 bases and J by 4 bases, leaving 14 bases between them.

The chain links TRBV12-5 to TRBJ1-2, with TRBD1 identical over 7 bases. The CDR3 has 14 residues. The germline CDR1 and CDR2 sequences are LGHNT and FRNRAP. V shed 5 bases, J shed 3 bases, and the junction held 6 bases outside the gene matches. CDR3 in DNA: TGTGCTAGTGGTCTTGCCGGGACAGACTATGGCTACACCTTC. Amino acids: CASGLAGTDYGYTF.

The rearrangement links TRBV19 to TRBJ1-2; 8 bases line up with TRBD1. From germline, CDR1 is LNHDA and CDR2 SQIVND (reference sequence). The CDR3 contains 13 residues. Trimming removed 6 bases from V and 6 bases from J; junction bases left unmatched: 6. This CDR3 is CASRGQATNGYTF. The CDR3 DNA is TGTGCCAGTAGGGGACAGGCGACTAATGGCTACACCTTC.

This chain uses TRBV5-5 with TRBJ1-4; TRBD1 aligns across 9 bases. Looked up from germline, CDR1 is SGHKS and CDR2 is YYEKEE (reference sequence). V was pared by 0 bases and J by 6 bases, with 0 bases of the junction left unmatched. This CDR3 region has 14 residues. CDR3 region: CASSLGTGDEKLFF. The DNA of the CDR3 is TGTGCCAGCAGCTTGGGGACAGGGGATGAAAAACTGTTTTTT.

The genes are TRBV2 and TRBJ2-3, with TRBD2 matching over 14 bases. Germline CDR1 is SNHLY and CDR2 is FYNNEI. Trimming removed 2 bases from V and 1 base from J; junction bases left unmatched: 5. This CDR3 is built from 18 residues. This chain's CDR3 is CASSETGLAGGRTDTQYF. The CDR3 region has the DNA TGTGCCAGCAGTGAAACTGGACTAGCGGGGGGTCGCACAGATACGCAGTATTTT.

The V call is TRBV5-6, the J call TRBJ2-3; 8 bases are a match to TRBD2. V shed 1 base and J 6 bases; nucleotides not matched to a gene: 7. CDR1 is SGHDT and CDR2 is YYEEEE in the germline V gene. The CDR3 runs to 15 residues. The CDR3 nucleotides are TGTGCCAGCAGCTTGACTAGCGGCGGAGGGGATACGCAGTATTTT. Encoded protein: CASSLTSGGGDTQYF.

The chain has TRBV10-2 and TRBJ1-1; D is uncertain. Germline loops: CDR1 WSHSY, CDR2 SAAADI. V was shortened by 5 bases and J by 2 bases, with 3 bases between the two germline ends. The CDR3 runs to 11 residues. CDR3 protein: CASSINTEAFF. CDR3 DNA: TGCGCCAGCAGTATCAACACTGAAGCTTTCTTT.

The chain employs TRBV5-8 and TRBJ2-5, with D possibly matching TRBD1 (5 bases). Trimming removed 7 bases from V and 3 bases from J, with 10 bases in between. This CDR3 is 12 amino acids long. The V gene's germline CDR1 is SGHTS and CDR2 YDEGEE. CDR3 DNA sequence: TGTGCCAGCCTTACAGGAGAAGAGACCCAGTACTTC. Protein sequence: CASLTGEETQYF.

V is TRBV4-3 and J is TRBJ1-1; D unclear. CDR1 is LGHNA and CDR2 is YSLEER in the germline V gene. The CDR3 sequence is 16 residues long. V shed 1 base and J shed 1 base, with 13 bases lying between them. The CDR3 nucleotides read TGCGCCAGCAGCCAAGGACTGGGCGGCCAGAACACTGAAGCTTTCTTT. Its translation is CASSQGLGGQNTEAFF.

The sample holds a few counts of this clone. The chain employs TRBV6-5 and TRBJ1-2; 10 nucleotides line up with TRBD1. Trimming removed 0 bases from V and 4 bases from J; junction bases left unmatched: 2. Germline V gene lookup returns CDR1 MNHEY and CDR2 SVGAGI. This CDR3 contains 15 residues. CDR3 nucleotide sequence: TGTGCCAGCAGTTACTCGGGGACAGGGGCCTATGGCTACACCTTC. Translating gives CASSYSGTGAYGYTF.

This chain connects TRBV15 to TRBJ2-1; D may be TRBD1 (6 bases). The CDR3 runs to 12 residues. Trimming shortened V by 8 bases and J by 10 bases, and 15 bases separated the two germline ends. The germline V gene encodes CDR1 LNHNV and CDR2 YYDKDF (reference sequence). In DNA, the CDR3 is TGTGCCACCCGGGACACCCTCAAAGAGCAGTTCTTC. Translation: CATRDTLKEQFF. The full variable domain, with the rest looked up from reference TRBV15 and TRBJ2-1, is DAMVIQNPRYQVTQFGKPVTLSCSQTLNHNVMYWYQQKSSQAPKLLFHYYDKDFNNEADTPDNFQSRRPNTSFCFLDIRSPGLGDTAMYLCATRDTLKEQFFGPGTRLTVL.